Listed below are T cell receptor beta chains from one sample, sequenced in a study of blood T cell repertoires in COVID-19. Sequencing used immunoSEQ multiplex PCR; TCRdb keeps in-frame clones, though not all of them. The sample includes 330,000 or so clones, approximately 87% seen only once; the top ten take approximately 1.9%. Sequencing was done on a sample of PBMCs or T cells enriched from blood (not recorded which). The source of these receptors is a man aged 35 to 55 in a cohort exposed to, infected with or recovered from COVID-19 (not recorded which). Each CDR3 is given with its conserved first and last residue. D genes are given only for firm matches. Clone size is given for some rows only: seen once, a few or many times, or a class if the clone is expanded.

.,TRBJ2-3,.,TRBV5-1,CASSRGLPTDTQYF,TGCGCCAGCAGCCGAGGACTACCCACAGATACGCAGTATTTT
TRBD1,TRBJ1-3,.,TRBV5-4,CASSLDRGLRNTIYF,TGTGCCAGCAGCCTAGACAGGGGGCTCAGAAACACCATATATTTT
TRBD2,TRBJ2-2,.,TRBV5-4,CASSSRTSGGELFF,TGTGCCAGCAGCTCCCGGACTAGCGGCGGGGAGCTGTTTTTT
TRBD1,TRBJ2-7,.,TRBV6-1,CASSELGDRGHYEQYF,TGTGCCAGCAGTGAACTGGGGGACAGGGGGCACTACGAGCAGTACTTC
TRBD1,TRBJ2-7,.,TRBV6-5,CASSTTWTGAAEQYF,TGTGCCAGCAGTACCACATGGACAGGTGCGGCTGAGCAGTACTTC
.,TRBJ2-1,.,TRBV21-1,CASSKGVSTINEQFF,TGTGCCAGCAGCAAAGGGGTGTCGACTATCAATGAGCAGTTCTTC
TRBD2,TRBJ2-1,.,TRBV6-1,CASSEITVGTSGSRGEQFF,TGTGCCAGCAGTGAAATCACGGTGGGGACTAGCGGGAGTCGAGGTGAGCAGTTCTTC
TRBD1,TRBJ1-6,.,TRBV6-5,CASSYAGTGDSPLHF,TGTGCCAGCAGTTACGCCGGGACAGGCGATTCACCCCTCCACTTT
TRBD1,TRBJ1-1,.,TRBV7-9,CASSGGGSEAFF,TGTGCCAGCAGCGGAGGGGGCAGTGAAGCTTTCTTT
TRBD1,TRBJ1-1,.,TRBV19,CASTPSGTGRTEAFF,TGTGCCAGTACTCCGTCTGGGACAGGTCGCACTGAAGCTTTCTTT
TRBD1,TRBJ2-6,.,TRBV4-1,CASSQYTTGVGANVLTF,TGCGCCAGCAGCCAGTACACCACAGGGGTTGGGGCCAACGTCCTGACTTTC
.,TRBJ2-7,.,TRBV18,CASSRGLKDEQYF,TGTGCCAGCTCCCGTGGACTTAAAGACGAGCAGTACTTC
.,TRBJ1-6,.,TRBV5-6,CASKYEQGSSPLHF,TGTGCCAGCAAGTATGAACAGGGTAGTTCACCCCTCCACTTT
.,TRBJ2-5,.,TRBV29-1,CSVSGQSQETQYF,TGCAGCGTTTCGGGACAAAGCCAAGAGACCCAGTACTTC
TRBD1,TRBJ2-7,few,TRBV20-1,CSASGRTGGAEQYF,TGCAGTGCTAGTGGGCGAACAGGGGGCGCCGAGCAGTACTTC
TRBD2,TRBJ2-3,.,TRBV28,CASSSPGLAGGFPDTQYF,TGTGCCAGCAGTTCCCCAGGACTAGCGGGAGGGTTCCCAGATACGCAGTATTTT
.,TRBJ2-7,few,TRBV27,CASSSRGEQYF,TGTGCCAGCAGTTCAAGGGGAGAGCAGTACTTC
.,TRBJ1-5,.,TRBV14,CASSQDFLQPQHF,TGTGCCAGCAGCCAAGACTTTCTTCAGCCCCAGCATTTT
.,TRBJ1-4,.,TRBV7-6,CASSLGLWGHSNEKLFF,TGTGCCAGCAGCTTAGGTTTATGGGGACATAGTAATGAAAAACTGTTTTTT
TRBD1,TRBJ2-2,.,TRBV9,CASSVGTGGFTGELFF,TGTGCCAGCAGCGTAGGAACAGGGGGCTTCACCGGGGAGCTGTTTTTT
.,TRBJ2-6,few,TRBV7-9,CASSLLARGANVLTF,TGTGCCAGCAGCTTACTAGCTCGTGGGGCCAACGTCCTGACTTTC
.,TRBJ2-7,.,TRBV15,CATSRGAALYEQYF,TGTGCCACCAGCAGAGGTGCGGCTTTGTACGAGCAGTACTTC
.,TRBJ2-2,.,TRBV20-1,CSARGRGELFF,TGCAGTGCTAGGGGGAGAGGGGAGCTGTTTTTT
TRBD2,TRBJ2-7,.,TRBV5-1,CASSVTSGSYEQYF,TGCGCCAGCAGCGTGACTAGCGGGAGCTACGAGCAGTACTTC
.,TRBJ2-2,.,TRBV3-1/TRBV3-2,CASSPNSGNTGELFF,TGTGCCAGCAGCCCGAATAGCGGCAACACCGGGGAGCTGTTTTTT
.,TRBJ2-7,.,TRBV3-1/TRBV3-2,CASSQGIYEQYF,TGTGCCAGCAGCCAAGGTATCTACGAGCAGTACTTC
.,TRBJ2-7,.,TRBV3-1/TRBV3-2,CASSQEGVEQYF,TGTGCCAGCAGCCAAGAAGGGGTCGAGCAGTACTTC
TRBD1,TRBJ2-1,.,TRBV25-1,CASSATHRGDEQFF,TGTGCCAGCAGTGCGACCCACAGGGGCGATGAGCAGTTCTTC
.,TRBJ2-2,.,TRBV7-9,CASSLEAVGTGELFF,TGTGCCAGCAGCTTAGAAGCGGTGGGGACCGGGGAGCTGTTTTTT
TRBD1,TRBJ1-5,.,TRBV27,CASSLRGDRGGQPQHF,TGTGCCAGCAGTTTAAGGGGGGACAGGGGAGGTCAGCCCCAGCATTTT
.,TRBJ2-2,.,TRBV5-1,CASSLGVSNTGELFF,TGCGCCAGCAGCTTGGGCGTCTCAAACACCGGGGAGCTGTTTTTT
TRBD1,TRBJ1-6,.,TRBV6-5,CASSYRQGGNSPLHF,TGTGCCAGCAGTTACCGACAGGGTGGGAATTCACCCCTCCACTTT
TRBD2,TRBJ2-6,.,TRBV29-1,CSVAGTSDSGANVLTF,TGCAGCGTGGCCGGGACTAGCGACTCTGGGGCCAACGTCCTGACTTTC
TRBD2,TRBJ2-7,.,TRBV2,CASRPSGLAGRSYEQYF,TGTGCCAGCAGGCCCTCGGGACTAGCGGGAAGGAGCTACGAGCAGTACTTC
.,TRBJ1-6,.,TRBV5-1,CASKAGDGSPLHF,TGCGCCAGCAAAGCGGGGGATGGTTCACCCCTCCACTTT
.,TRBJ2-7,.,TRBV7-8,CASSAREPRAEQYF,TGTGCCAGCAGCGCAAGGGAGCCCCGTGCCGAGCAGTACTTC
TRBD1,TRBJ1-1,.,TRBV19,CASSTRTGGQGTEAFF,TGTGCCAGTAGTACCCGGACAGGGGGCCAGGGCACTGAAGCTTTCTTT
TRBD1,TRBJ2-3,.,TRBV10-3,CAITSGTGSSTDTQYF,TGTGCCATCACCTCCGGGACAGGGTCTAGCACAGATACGCAGTATTTT
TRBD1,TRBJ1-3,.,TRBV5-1,CASSPDGTGVGNTIYF,TGCGCCAGCAGCCCGGATGGGACAGGGGTTGGAAACACCATATATTTT
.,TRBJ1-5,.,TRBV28,CASSFAVQTGPQHF,TGTGCCAGCAGTTTCGCGGTTCAGACGGGGCCCCAGCATTTT
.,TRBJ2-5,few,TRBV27,CASSGTGPWETQYF,TGTGCCAGCAGTGGAACAGGGCCTTGGGAGACCCAGTACTTC